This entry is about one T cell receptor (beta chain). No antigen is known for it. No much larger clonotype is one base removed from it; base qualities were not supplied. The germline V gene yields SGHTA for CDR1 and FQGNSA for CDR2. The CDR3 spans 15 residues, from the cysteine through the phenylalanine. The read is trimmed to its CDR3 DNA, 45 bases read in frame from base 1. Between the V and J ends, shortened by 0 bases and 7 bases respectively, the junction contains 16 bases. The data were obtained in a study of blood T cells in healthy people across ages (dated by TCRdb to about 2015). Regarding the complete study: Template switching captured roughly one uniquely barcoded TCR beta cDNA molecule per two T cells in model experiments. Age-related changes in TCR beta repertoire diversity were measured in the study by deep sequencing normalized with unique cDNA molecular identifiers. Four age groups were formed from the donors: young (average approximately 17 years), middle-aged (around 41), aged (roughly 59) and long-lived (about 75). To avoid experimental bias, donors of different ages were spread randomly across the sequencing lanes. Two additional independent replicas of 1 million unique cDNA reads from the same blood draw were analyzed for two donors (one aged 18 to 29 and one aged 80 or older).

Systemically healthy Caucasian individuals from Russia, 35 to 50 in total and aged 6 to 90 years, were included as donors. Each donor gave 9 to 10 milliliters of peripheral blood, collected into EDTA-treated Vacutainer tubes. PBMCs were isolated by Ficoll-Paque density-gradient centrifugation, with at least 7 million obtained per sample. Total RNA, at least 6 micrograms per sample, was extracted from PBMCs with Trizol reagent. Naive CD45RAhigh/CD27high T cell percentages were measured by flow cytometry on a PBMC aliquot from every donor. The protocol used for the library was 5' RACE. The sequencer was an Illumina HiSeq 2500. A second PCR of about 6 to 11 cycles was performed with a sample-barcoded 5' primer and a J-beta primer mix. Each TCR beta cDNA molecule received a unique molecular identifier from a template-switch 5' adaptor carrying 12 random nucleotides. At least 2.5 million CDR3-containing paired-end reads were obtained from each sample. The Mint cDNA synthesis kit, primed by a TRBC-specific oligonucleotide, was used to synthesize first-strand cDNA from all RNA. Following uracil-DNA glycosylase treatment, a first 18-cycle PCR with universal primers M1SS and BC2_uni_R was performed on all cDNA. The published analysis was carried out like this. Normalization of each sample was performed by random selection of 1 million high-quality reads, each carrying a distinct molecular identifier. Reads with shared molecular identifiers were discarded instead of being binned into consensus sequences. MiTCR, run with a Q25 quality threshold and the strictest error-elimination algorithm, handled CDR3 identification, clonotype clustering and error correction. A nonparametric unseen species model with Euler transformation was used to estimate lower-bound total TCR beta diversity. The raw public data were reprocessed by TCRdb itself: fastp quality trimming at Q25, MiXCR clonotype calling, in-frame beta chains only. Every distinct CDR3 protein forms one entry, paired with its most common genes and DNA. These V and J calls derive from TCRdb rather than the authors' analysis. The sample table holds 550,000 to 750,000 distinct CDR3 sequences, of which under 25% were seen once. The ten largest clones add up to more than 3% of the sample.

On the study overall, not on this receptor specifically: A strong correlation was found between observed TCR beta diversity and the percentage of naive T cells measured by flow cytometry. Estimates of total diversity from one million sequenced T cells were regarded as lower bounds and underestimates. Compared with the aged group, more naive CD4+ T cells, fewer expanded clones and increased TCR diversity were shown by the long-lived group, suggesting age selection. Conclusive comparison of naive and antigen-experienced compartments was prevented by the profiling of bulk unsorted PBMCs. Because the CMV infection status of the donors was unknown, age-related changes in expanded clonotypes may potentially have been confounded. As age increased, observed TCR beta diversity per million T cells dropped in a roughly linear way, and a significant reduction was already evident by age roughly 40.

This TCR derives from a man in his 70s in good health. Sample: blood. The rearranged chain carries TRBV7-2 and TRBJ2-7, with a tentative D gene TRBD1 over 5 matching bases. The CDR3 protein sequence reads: CASSLAVGRADEQYF. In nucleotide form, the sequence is TGTGCCAGCAGCTTAGCGGTTGGCAGGGCCGATGAGCAGTACTTC.